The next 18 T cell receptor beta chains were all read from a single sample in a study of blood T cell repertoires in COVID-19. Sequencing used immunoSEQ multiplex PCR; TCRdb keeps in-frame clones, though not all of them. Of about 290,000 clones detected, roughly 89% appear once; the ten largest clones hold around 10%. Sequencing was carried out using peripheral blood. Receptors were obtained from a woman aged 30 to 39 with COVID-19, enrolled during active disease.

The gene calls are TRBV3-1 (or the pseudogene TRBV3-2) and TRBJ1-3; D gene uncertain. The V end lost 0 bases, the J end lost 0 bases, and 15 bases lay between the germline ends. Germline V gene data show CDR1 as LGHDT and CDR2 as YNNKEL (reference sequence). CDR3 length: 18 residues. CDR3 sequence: CASSQDAWQVHSGNTIYF. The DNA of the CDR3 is TGTGCCAGCAGCCAAGACGCTTGGCAGGTTCACTCTGGAAACACCATATATTTT.

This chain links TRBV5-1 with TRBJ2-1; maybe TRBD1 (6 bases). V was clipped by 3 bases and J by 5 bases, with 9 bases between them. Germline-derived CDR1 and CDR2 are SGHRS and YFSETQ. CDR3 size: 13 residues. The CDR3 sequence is CASSYTGNNEQFF. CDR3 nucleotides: TGCGCCAGCAGCTATACAGGGAACAATGAGCAGTTCTTC.

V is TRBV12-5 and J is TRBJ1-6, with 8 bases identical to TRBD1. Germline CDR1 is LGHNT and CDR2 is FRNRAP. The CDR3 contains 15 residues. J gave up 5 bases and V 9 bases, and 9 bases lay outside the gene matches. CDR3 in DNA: TGTGCTAGCCGGAGACAGGGGCTGGATAATTCACCCCTCCACTTT. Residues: CASRRQGLDNSPLHF.

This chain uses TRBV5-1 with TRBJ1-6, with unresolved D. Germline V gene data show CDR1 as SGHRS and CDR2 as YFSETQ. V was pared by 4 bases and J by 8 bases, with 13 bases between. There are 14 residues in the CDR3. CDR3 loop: CASSPTVGDSPLHF. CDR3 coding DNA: TGCGCCAGCAGCCCAACGGTCGGTGATTCACCCCTCCACTTT.

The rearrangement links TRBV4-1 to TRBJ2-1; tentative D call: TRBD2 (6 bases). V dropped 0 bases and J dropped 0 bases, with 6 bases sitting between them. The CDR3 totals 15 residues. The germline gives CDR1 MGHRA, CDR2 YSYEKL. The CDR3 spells CASSQDSGSYNEQFF. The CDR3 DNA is TGCGCCAGCAGCCAAGATAGCGGCTCCTACAATGAGCAGTTCTTC.

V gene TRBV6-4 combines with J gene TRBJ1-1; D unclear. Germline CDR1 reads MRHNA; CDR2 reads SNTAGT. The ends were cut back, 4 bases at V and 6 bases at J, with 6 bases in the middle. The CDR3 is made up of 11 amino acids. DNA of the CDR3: TGTGCCAGCAGTGGAGGGTCTGAAGCTTTCTTT. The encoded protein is CASSGGSEAFF.

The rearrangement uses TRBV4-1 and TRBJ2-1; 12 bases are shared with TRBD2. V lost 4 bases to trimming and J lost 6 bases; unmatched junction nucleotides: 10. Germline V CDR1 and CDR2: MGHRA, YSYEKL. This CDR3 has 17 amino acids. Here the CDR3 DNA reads TGCGCCAGCAGCCCGAGTACCACTAGCGGGGGGTCCAATGAGCAGTTCTTC. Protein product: CASSPSTTSGGSNEQFF.

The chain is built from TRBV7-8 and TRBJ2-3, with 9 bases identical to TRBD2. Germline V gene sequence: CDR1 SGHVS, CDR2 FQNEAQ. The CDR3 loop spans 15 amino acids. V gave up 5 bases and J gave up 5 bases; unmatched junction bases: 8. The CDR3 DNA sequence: TGTGCCAGCAGCCCTAGCGGGAATTCCCGAGATACGCAGTATTTT. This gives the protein CASSPSGNSRDTQYF. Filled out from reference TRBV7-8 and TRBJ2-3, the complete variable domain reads GAGVSQSPRYKVAKRGQDVALRCDPISGHVSLFWYQQALGQGPEFLTYFQNEAQLDKSGLPSDRFFAERPEGSVSTLKIQRTQQEDSAVYLCASSPSGNSRDTQYFGPGTRLTVL.

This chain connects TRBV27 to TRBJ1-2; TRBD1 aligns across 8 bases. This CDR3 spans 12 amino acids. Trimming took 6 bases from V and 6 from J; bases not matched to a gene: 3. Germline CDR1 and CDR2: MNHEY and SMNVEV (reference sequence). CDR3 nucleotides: TGTGCCAGCAGGGAACAGGGGGATGGCTACACCTTC. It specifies CASREQGDGYTF.

The CDR3 region is CASSHAGSYEQYF. CDR3 nucleotides: TGCGCCAGCAGCCACGCAGGGTCCTACGAGCAGTACTTC. The J gene is TRBJ2-7, the V gene TRBV4-1, with D tentatively TRBD1 (5 bases). The CDR3 runs 13 residues. Germline lookup yields CDR1 MGHRA and CDR2 YSYEKL. Trimming left V 3 bases short and J 1 base short, with 7 bases between.

This CDR3 reads CASSRVSNQPQHF. CDR3 nucleotides: TGTGCCAGTAGTCGGGTTTCCAATCAGCCCCAGCATTTT. This chain connects TRBV19 to TRBJ1-5; D is undetermined. The CDR3 has 13 residues. The V gene lost 5 bases and the J gene lost 3 bases, with 8 bases spanning the gap. Germline-derived CDR1 and CDR2 are LNHDA and SQIVND (reference sequence).

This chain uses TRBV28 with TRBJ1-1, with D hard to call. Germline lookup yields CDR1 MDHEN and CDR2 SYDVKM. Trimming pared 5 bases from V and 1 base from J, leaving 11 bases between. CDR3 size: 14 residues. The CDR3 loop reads CASSPRVRNTEAFF. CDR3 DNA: TGTGCCAGCAGTCCCCGGGTTAGGAACACTGAAGCTTTCTTT.

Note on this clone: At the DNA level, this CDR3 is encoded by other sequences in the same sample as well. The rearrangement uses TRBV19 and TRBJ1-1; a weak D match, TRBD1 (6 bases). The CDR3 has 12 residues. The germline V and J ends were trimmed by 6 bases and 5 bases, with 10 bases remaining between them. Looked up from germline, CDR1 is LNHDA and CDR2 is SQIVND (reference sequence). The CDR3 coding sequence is TGTGCCAGTAGCCCACAGGGAACTGAAGCTTTCTTT. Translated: CASSPQGTEAFF.

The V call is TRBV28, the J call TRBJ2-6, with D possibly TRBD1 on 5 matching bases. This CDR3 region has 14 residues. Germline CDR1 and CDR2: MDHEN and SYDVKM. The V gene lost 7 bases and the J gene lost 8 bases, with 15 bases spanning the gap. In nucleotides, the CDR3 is TGTGCCAGCACCCCGGACAAGGGTCCCAACGTCCTGACTTTC. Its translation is CASTPDKGPNVLTF.

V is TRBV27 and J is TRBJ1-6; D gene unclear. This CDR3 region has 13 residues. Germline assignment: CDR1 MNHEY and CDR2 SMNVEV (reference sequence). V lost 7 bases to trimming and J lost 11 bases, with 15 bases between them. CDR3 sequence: CASKLGLRTPLHF. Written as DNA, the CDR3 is TGTGCCAGCAAATTAGGACTCCGAACACCCCTCCACTTT.

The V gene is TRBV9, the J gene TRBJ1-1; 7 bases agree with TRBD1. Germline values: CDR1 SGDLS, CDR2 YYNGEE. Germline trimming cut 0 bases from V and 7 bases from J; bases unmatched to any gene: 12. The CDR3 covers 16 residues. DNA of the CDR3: TGTGCCAGCAGCGTAGTGGGGACAGACCTGACCCTTGAAGCTTTCTTT. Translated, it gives CASSVVGTDLTLEAFF.

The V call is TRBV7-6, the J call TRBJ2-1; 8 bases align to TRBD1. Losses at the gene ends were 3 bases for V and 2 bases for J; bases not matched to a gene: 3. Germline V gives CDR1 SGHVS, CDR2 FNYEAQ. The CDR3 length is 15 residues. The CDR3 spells CASSLQGATYNEQFF. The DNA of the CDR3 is TGTGCCAGCAGCTTGCAGGGGGCCACCTACAATGAGCAGTTCTTC.

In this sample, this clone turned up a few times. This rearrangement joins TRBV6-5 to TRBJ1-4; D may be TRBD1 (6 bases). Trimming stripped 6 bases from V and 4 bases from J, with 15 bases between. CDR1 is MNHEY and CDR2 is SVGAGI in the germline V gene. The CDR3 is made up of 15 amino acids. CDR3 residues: CASSSPGAGNEKLFF. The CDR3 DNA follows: TGTGCCAGCAGCTCCCCAGGGGCCGGTAATGAAAAACTGTTTTTT.